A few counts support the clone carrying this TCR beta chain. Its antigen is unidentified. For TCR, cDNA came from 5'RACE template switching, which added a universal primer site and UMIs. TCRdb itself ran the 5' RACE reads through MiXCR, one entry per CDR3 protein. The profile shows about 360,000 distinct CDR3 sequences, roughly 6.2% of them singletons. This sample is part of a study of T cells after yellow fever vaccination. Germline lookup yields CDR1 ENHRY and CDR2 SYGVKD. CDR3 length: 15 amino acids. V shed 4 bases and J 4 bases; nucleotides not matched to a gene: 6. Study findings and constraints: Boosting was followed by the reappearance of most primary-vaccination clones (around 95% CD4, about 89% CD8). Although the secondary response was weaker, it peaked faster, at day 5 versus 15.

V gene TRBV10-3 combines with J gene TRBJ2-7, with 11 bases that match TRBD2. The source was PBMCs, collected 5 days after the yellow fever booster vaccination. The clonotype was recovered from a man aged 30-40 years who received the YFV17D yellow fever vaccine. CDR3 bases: TGTGCCATCAGTGCTTTGGGACTAGCGGTATACGAGCAGTACTTC. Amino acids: CAISALGLAVYEQYF.